Each of the 2 T cell receptor beta chains below was sequenced from the same sample in a study of vaccination and CD4 T cells after COVID-19. No antigen has been identified for these receptors. Specified treatment: approximately nine-day PBMC culture with coronavirus spike peptide pools or control peptides (ViraFEST assay). Cultured CD4+ T-cell DNA underwent Oncomine TCR Beta short-read sequencing. TCRdb analysed the PCR reads with MiXCR anew, one entry per CDR3 protein. The table has some 20,000 distinct CDR3 sequences, less than 55% seen once. Here the sequenced sample was CD4+ T cells from blood, cultured in vitro, taken after SARS-CoV-2 vaccination. These receptors were taken from a human donor who had recovered from COVID-19.

The J gene is TRBJ2-7, the V gene TRBV12-3 or TRBV12-4, with TRBD1 matching 9 bases. V gave up 6 bases and J gave up 6 bases; unmatched junction bases: 12. The CDR3 runs 15 residues. The CDR3 reads CASSPQGASIGEQYF. CDR3 in DNA: TGTGCCAGCAGCCCACAGGGGGCCTCTATTGGCGAGCAGTACTTC.

The sample holds a few counts of this clonotype. The chain is built from TRBV28 and TRBJ1-1; D possibly corresponds to TRBD1 (5 bases). There are 14 residues in the CDR3. Germline V gene sequence: CDR1 MDHEN, CDR2 SYDVKM. With 6 bases removed from V and 1 base from J, the gap between germline ends came to 12 bases. CDR3 DNA: TGTGCCAGCAGGAGGGGTGGGTCGAACACTGAAGCTTTCTTT. Translated, it gives CASRRGGSNTEAFF.